One and the same sample provided the 15 T cell receptor beta chains below, sequenced in a study of regulatory T cells in long-lasting Graves disease. Arm-PCR of CDR3 regions and iRepertoire HTBI primers were used to build TCR beta libraries. TCRdb reprocessed the multiplex PCR reads with MiXCR, giving one entry per CDR3 protein. The table has hundreds of thousands of distinct CDR3 sequences, about a fifth seen once. Time point specified: persistent/refractory GD, antithyroid drugs over 5 years with positive TRAb. RNA extracted from PBMCs served as the sequencing template. Sequencing used peripheral blood mononuclear cells (PBMCs), obtained when the disease was refractory, from a patient treated with antithyroid drugs. The source is a female donor with Graves disease.

This clonotype was picked up many times. This chain connects TRBV29-1 to TRBJ2-5; perhaps D is TRBD1 or TRBD2 (6 bases each). The length of the CDR3 is 14 residues. Deletions cut 5 bases from V and 9 bases from J, with 22 bases between. The germline V gene has CDR1 SQVTM and CDR2 ANQGSEA. CDR3 in amino acids: CSVSMDSLEGSQYF. The CDR3 DNA follows: TGCAGCGTTTCGATGGACAGTCTGGAGGGGTCCCAGTACTTC.

This clonotype was seen repeatedly, ten times or more. The J gene is TRBJ1-1, the V gene TRBV27, with D uncertain. In germline, CDR1 is MNHEY, CDR2 SMNVEV (reference sequence). CDR3 size: 13 residues. Trimming took 0 bases from V and 1 from J, leaving 3 bases between them. The CDR3 DNA follows: TGTGCCAGCAGTTTATCCCCGAACACTGAAGCTTTCTTT. Translated: CASSLSPNTEAFF.

This rearrangement joins TRBV6-1 to TRBJ2-1; 7 bases are shared with TRBD2. The CDR3 covers 15 residues. With V trimmed by 6 bases and J by 5 bases, 10 bases remained unmatched. Germline-derived CDR1 and CDR2 are MNHNS and SASEGT. CDR3 nucleotides: TGTGCCAGCAGACCTGGGACTAACGTGGACAATGAGCAGTTCTTC. The encoded protein is CASRPGTNVDNEQFF.

This clonotype has a handful of counts. The genes are TRBV10-3 and TRBJ1-5; D not resolved. This CDR3 spans 15 amino acids. CDR1 is ENHRY and CDR2 is SYGVKD in the germline V gene. V lost 4 bases to trimming and J lost 5 bases, with 15 bases between them. The CDR3: CAISAASEQYQPQHF. CDR3 DNA sequence: TGTGCCATCAGTGCGGCCTCCGAGCAGTATCAGCCCCAGCATTTT.

V and J are TRBV19 and TRBJ1-2; 10 nucleotides align to TRBD1. The CDR3 totals 13 residues. The V segment lost 6 bases and the J segment 6 bases; nucleotides outside the gene matches: 4. Looked up from germline, CDR1 is LNHDA and CDR2 is SQIVND (reference sequence). CDR3: CASRETGGDGYTF. As DNA, the CDR3 is TGTGCCAGTAGAGAGACAGGGGGCGATGGCTACACCTTC.

This clonotype was counted at least ten times. The genes are TRBV11-2 and TRBJ1-5; 9 bases map to TRBD1. The CDR3 has 16 amino acids. Germline CDR1 reads SGHAT; CDR2 reads FQNNGV. V shed 5 bases, J shed 2 bases, and the junction held 7 bases outside the gene matches. CDR3 residues: CASSPGQGGGNQPQHF. The CDR3, as DNA: TGTGCCAGCAGCCCGGGACAGGGAGGGGGCAATCAGCCCCAGCATTTT.

This clonotype appeared many times. V gene TRBV6-2 or TRBV6-3 combines with J gene TRBJ2-7; 11 nucleotides line up with TRBD2. Unmatched junction bases numbered 4, after V lost 2 bases and J lost 1 base. This CDR3 comprises 16 residues. The germline V gene encodes CDR1 MNHEY and CDR2 SVGEGT. This chain's CDR3 is CASSYPTSGGSYEQYF. The DNA of the CDR3 is TGTGCCAGCAGTTACCCCACTAGCGGGGGTTCCTACGAGCAGTACTTC.

This clonotype was detected a few times. This rearrangement joins TRBV12-5 to TRBJ2-2; tentatively, D is TRBD1 or TRBD2 (6 bases each). Trimming cost V 3 bases and J 5 bases, with 10 bases left between them. The CDR3 runs to 14 residues. CDR1 and CDR2 from the germline V gene are LGHNT and FRNRAP. This chain's CDR3 is CASGFGGTTGELFF. The CDR3 DNA is TGTGCTAGTGGTTTTGGAGGGACAACCGGGGAGCTGTTTTTT.

With regard to this clonotype: Just one base apart from a much larger clone, this may be a read error. The chain links TRBV27 to TRBJ2-2; the D is unclear. There are 18 residues in the CDR3. The ends were cut back, 2 bases at V and 2 bases at J, with 18 bases in the middle. Germline V gene data show CDR1 as MNHEY and CDR2 as SMNVEV (reference sequence). In nucleotides, the CDR3 is TGTGCCAGCAGTTTAAAAGGCTTCGGTGGCACAAACACCGGGGAGCTGTTTTTT. This encodes CASSLKGFGGTNTGELFF.

This clonotype was detected many times. This chain connects TRBV2 to TRBJ1-5; D might be TRBD1 (5 bases). Per the germline V gene, CDR1 is SNHLY and CDR2 is FYNNEI. V lost 6 bases to trimming and J lost 3 bases, with 12 bases between them. The CDR3 is made up of 14 amino acids. Here the CDR3 DNA reads TGTGCCAGCAGCGCCATGGACAACAATCAGCCCCAGCATTTT. Its protein is CASSAMDNNQPQHF.

This clonotype was detected ten times or more. This chain uses TRBV11-2 with TRBJ2-2; D unresolved. CDR1 and CDR2 from the germline V gene are SGHAT and FQNNGV. This CDR3 is built from 15 residues. V lost 3 bases to trimming and J lost 4 bases, with 12 bases between them. CDR3 sequence: CASSFRDIFTGELFF. Here the CDR3 DNA reads TGTGCCAGCAGCTTCCGAGACATCTTCACCGGGGAGCTGTTTTTT.

This clonotype was counted ten times or more. The chain is built from TRBV28 and TRBJ1-2; a weak D match, TRBD1 (6 bases). The germline V gene has CDR1 MDHEN and CDR2 SYDVKM. CDR3 length: 15 residues. Deletions cut 5 bases from V and 6 bases from J, with 19 bases between. For the CDR3, the DNA is TGTGCCAGCAGTAACTTTATGAGGAACAGGGATGGCTACACCTTC. Residues: CASSNFMRNRDGYTF.

Many counts were recorded for this clonotype. V and J are TRBV7-3 and TRBJ2-2; D is unresolved. The CDR3 is 15 residues long. Germline-derived CDR1 and CDR2 are SGHTA and FQGTGA. V lost 5 bases to trimming and J lost 2 bases, with 12 bases between them. CDR3 sequence reads: CASSLTTANTGELFF. In nucleotides, the CDR3 is TGTGCCAGCAGCCTTACGACCGCTAACACCGGGGAGCTGTTTTTT.

There are many counts of this clonotype. CDR3 sequence: CATRTGDDYGYTF. In DNA, the CDR3 is TGTGCCACAAGGACAGGGGATGACTATGGCTACACCTTC. This rearrangement joins TRBV10-3 to TRBJ1-2; 9 bases line up with TRBD1. V dropped 10 bases and J dropped 3; count of bases not matched to a gene: 6. CDR1 is ENHRY and CDR2 is SYGVKD in the germline V gene. The CDR3 runs to 13 residues.

V gene TRBV27 combines with J gene TRBJ2-1, with D possibly called TRBD1 or TRBD2 (5 bases each). The CDR3 runs to 12 residues. V lost 8 bases and J 9 bases, leaving 14 bases between the germline ends. Germline V gene sequence: CDR1 MNHEY, CDR2 SMNVEV (reference sequence). CDR3 sequence (DNA): TGTGCCAGCCTCGGGACCGGGCTTGAGCAGTTCTTC. Protein product: CASLGTGLEQFF.